This T cell receptor beta chain was identified in a study of blood T cell repertoires in COVID-19. Study at large: In each case, the material was cDNA or gDNA derived from T cells, B-cell-depleted T cells, or PBMCs.

Here immunoSEQ multiplex PCR was the method, and the copy in TCRdb shows in-frame clones only, minus some. Here the sample spans 250,000 to 350,000 clones, about nine tenths being singletons. The V gene's germline CDR1 is KGHDR and CDR2 SFDVKD. The V gene lost 6 bases and the J gene lost 6 bases, with 22 bases spanning the gap. This CDR3 is built from 17 residues. Sample: peripheral blood. This TCR came from a woman in her 40s who had recovered from COVID-19. This chain links TRBV24-1 with TRBJ2-2, with D perhaps matching TRBD1 (7 bases). In DNA form, the CDR3 reads TGTGCCACCAGTTCCGCAGGGGGGACGTTCTGGTCCGGGGAGCTGTTTTTT. As protein: CATSSAGGTFWSGELFF.